Shown below are 20 T cell receptor beta chains from a single sample sequenced in a study of T cell changes during pregnancy in multiple sclerosis. Clones were read by immunoSEQ multiplex PCR, and TCRdb kept only the in-frame ones, dropping some. The table has 90,000 to 100,000 clones, 92% seen once; the top ten hold more than 2%. The sample here was peripheral blood, taken after pregnancy. These receptor sequences come from a female donor in good health, enrolled as a control in a pregnancy study.

The genes are TRBV11-3 and TRBJ2-3; a possible D gene is TRBD2 (7 bases). The CDR3 is 15 residues long. Germline CDR1 reads SGHNT; CDR2 reads YENEEA. V lost 1 base and J 0 bases, leaving 8 bases between the germline ends. CDR3 protein: CASSLAGGSTDTQYF. CDR3 bases: TGTGCCAGCAGCTTAGCGGGGGGCAGCACAGATACGCAGTATTTT.

The V gene is TRBV2, the J gene TRBJ1-1, with D hard to call. The CDR3 spans 12 residues. V was pared by 1 base and J by 5 bases, with 5 bases between. Germline V gene data show CDR1 as SNHLY and CDR2 as FYNNEI. CDR3 DNA sequence: TGTGCCAGCAGTGAAGGCGGGACTGAAGCTTTCTTT. This codes for CASSEGGTEAFF.

This clone was counted a single time. The chain couples TRBV2 to TRBJ2-5; D not certain. The V and J ends lost 7 bases and 2 bases respectively, with 5 bases between them. CDR1 SNHLY and CDR2 FYNNEI come from the germline V gene. The CDR3 length is 11 residues. The CDR3: CASMSQETQYF. The CDR3 nucleotides read TGTGCCAGCATGTCGCAAGAGACCCAGTACTTC.

The J gene is TRBJ2-7, the V gene TRBV6-1; D unclear. The V end lost 3 bases, the J end lost 4 bases, and 7 bases lay between the germline ends. There are 12 residues in the CDR3. CDR1 is MNHNS and CDR2 is SASEGT in the germline V gene. CDR3 sequence reads: CASSEVGYEQYF. For the CDR3, the DNA is TGTGCCAGCAGTGAGGTCGGTTACGAGCAGTACTTC.

This chain uses TRBV5-1 with TRBJ1-1; no clear D. V was pared by 1 base and J by 5 bases, with 12 bases between. Germline V gene data show CDR1 as SGHRS and CDR2 as YFSETQ. The CDR3 contains 14 residues. The CDR3: CASSLQHAATEAFF. As DNA, the CDR3 is TGCGCCAGCAGCTTGCAACACGCAGCGACTGAAGCTTTCTTT. Looking up the rest from reference TRBV5-1 and TRBJ1-1 gives the full variable domain: KAGVTQTPRYLIKTRGQQVTLSCSPISGHRSVSWYQQTPGQGLQFLFEYFSETQRNKGNFPGRFSGRQFSNSRSEMNVSTLELGDSALYLCASSLQHAATEAFFGQGTRLTVV.

The rearrangement uses TRBV2 and TRBJ1-1; 8 bases are a match to TRBD1. Germline lookup yields CDR1 SNHLY and CDR2 FYNNEI. J gave up 12 bases and V 6 bases, and 3 bases lay outside the gene matches. The length of the CDR3 is 10 residues. In nucleotides, the CDR3 is TGTGCCAGCAGGACAGGGGAATCTTTCTTT. Protein sequence: CASRTGESFF.

V usage is TRBV2 and J usage is TRBJ2-2, with 9 bases aligning to TRBD1. V dropped 5 bases and J dropped 3; count of bases not matched to a gene: 1. Germline CDR1 and CDR2: SNHLY and FYNNEI. This CDR3 spans 14 amino acids. CDR3 DNA: TGTGCCAGCAGTTGGACAGGGGACACCGGGGAGCTGTTTTTT. Amino acid sequence: CASSWTGDTGELFF.

This rearrangement joins TRBV28 to TRBJ1-2, with no clear D. From germline, CDR1 is MDHEN and CDR2 SYDVKM. The V end was cut by 1 base, the J end by 4 bases, with 13 bases between. The CDR3 extends over 15 amino acids. CDR3 region: CASSLLKSPVYGYTF. Here the CDR3 DNA reads TGTGCCAGCAGTTTATTAAAATCCCCGGTCTATGGCTACACCTTC.

V and J are TRBV7-3 and TRBJ1-1, with 12 bases lining up with TRBD1. V was pared by 7 bases and J by 7 bases, with 16 bases of the junction left unmatched. Per the germline V gene, CDR1 is SGHTA and CDR2 is FQGTGA. The length of the CDR3 is 17 residues. The CDR3 coding sequence is TGTGCCAGCACCCTTACGGGACAGGGGGCGGCGAGGGGTGAAGCTTTCTTT. This sequence encodes CASTLTGQGAARGEAFF.

This clone came up once. V gene TRBV6-1 combines with J gene TRBJ2-3; TRBD1 matches at 9 bases. CDR3 size: 16 residues. The V and J ends lost 2 bases and 5 bases, in that order; junction bases with no gene match: 8. Per germline, CDR1 MNHNS and CDR2 SASEGT. The DNA for the CDR3 is TGTGCCAGCAGTGAAACTCCGGGACAGGGAAGAGATACGCAGTATTTT. Amino acids: CASSETPGQGRDTQYF.

CDR3 coding DNA: TGTGCCAGCAGCTTTTTTAGACTAGCGGCAAATGAGCAGTTCTTC. Protein: CASSFFRLAANEQFF. The rearrangement uses TRBV11-2 and TRBJ2-1, with 9 bases fitting TRBD2. Germline V gene sequence: CDR1 SGHAT, CDR2 FQNNGV. V lost 3 bases, J lost 7 bases, and 7 bases stayed unmatched. This CDR3 comprises 15 residues.

This clone has more than one count but fewer than ten. This sequence joins TRBV2 and TRBJ1-5, with unresolved D. Germline lookup yields CDR1 SNHLY and CDR2 FYNNEI. The CDR3 is 13 amino acids. Trimming shortened V by 1 base and J by 5 bases, and 6 bases separated the two germline ends. CDR3 protein: CASSEDRDQPQHF. The CDR3 region has the DNA TGTGCCAGCAGTGAAGACAGAGATCAGCCCCAGCATTTT. The full variable domain, with the rest looked up from reference TRBV2 and TRBJ1-5, is EPEVTQTPSHQVTQMGQEVILRCVPISNHLYFYWYRQILGQKVEFLVSFYNNEISEKSEIFDDQFSVERPDGSNFTLKIRSTKLEDSAMYFCASSEDRDQPQHFGDGTRLSIL.

The chain links TRBV6-6 to TRBJ1-5; TRBD1 is a possible D gene (6 bases). The CDR3 length is 14 residues. Germline CDR1 reads MNHNY; CDR2 reads SVGAGI (reference sequence). V gave up 7 bases and J gave up 2 bases, with 12 bases separating them. CDR3 sequence reads: CASTLRQGNQPQHF. The CDR3 DNA sequence: TGTGCCAGCACCCTAAGACAGGGCAATCAGCCCCAGCATTTT.

The V and J genes are TRBV5-4 and TRBJ2-3, with a tentative D call TRBD2 (6 bases). Between the trimmed V and J ends, which lost 5 bases and 6 bases, there was a span of 13 bases. The CDR3 extends over 13 amino acids. CDR1 SGHNT and CDR2 YYREEE come from the germline V gene (reference sequence). CDR3 sequence: CASSGGSGDTQYF. In DNA form, the CDR3 reads TGTGCCAGCAGTGGGGGGTCGGGGGATACGCAGTATTTT. The full variable domain, its missing parts supplied by reference TRBV5-4 and TRBJ2-3, is ETGVTQSPTHLIKTRGQQVTLRCSSQSGHNTVSWYQQALGQGPQFIFQYYREEENGRGNFPPRFSGLQFPNYSSELNVNALELDDSALYLCASSGGSGDTQYFGPGTRLTVL.

The chain uses TRBV15 and TRBJ2-5; 11 nucleotides align to TRBD2. There are 14 residues in the CDR3. The germline gives CDR1 LNHNV, CDR2 YYDKDF (reference sequence). Trimming removed 8 bases from V and 4 bases from J; junction bases left unmatched: 6. The chain's CDR3 is CATGNSGRGETQYF. The CDR3 DNA is TGTGCCACCGGCAATAGCGGGAGGGGAGAGACCCAGTACTTC. Using reference TRBV15 and TRBJ2-5 for the parts outside the CDR3, the full variable domain is DAMVIQNPRYQVTQFGKPVTLSCSQTLNHNVMYWYQQKSSQAPKLLFHYYDKDFNNEADTPDNFQSRRPNTSFCFLDIRSPGLGDTAMYLCATGNSGRGETQYFGPGTRLLVL.

This sequence joins TRBV7-2 and TRBJ1-1; D gene ambiguous. Germline values: CDR1 SGHTA, CDR2 FQGNSA. This CDR3 has 15 amino acids. V shed 5 bases and J shed 0 bases, with 13 bases lying between them. The CDR3 reads CASSLRSGVNTEAFF. CDR3 DNA: TGTGCCAGCAGCCTACGCTCCGGAGTGAACACTGAAGCTTTCTTT.

The chain has TRBV6-4 and TRBJ2-3; D is ambiguous. V lost 2 bases to trimming and J lost 3 bases, with 6 bases between them. Germline V gene lookup returns CDR1 MRHNA and CDR2 SNTAGT. The CDR3 is 13 residues long. In DNA, the CDR3 is TGTGCCAGCAGTGACGCAGATACAGATACGCAGTATTTT. The encoded protein is CASSDADTDTQYF.

This clone was seen just once. This chain uses TRBV2 with TRBJ2-1; the match to TRBD1 covers 12 bases. The CDR3 runs to 15 residues. V was pared by 6 bases and J by 10 bases, with 10 bases of the junction left unmatched. Germline CDR1 is SNHLY and CDR2 is FYNNEI. As DNA, the CDR3 is TGTGCCAGCAGCCGGGACAGGGGGCTAGTATTAGAGCAGTTCTTC. Its protein is CASSRDRGLVLEQFF.

This chain joins TRBV7-2 and TRBJ1-1, with D possibly TRBD1 on 5 matching bases. CDR1 is SGHTA, CDR2 FQGNSA, per germline. There are 13 residues in the CDR3. V shed 6 bases and J shed 5 bases, with 13 bases lying between them. The CDR3 spells CASRFTRGTEAFF. CDR3 DNA sequence: TGTGCCAGCAGATTCACCCGGGGGACTGAAGCTTTCTTT. Using reference TRBV7-2 and TRBJ1-1 for the parts outside the CDR3, the full variable domain is GAGVSQSPSNKVTEKGKDVELRCDPISGHTALYWYRQSLGQGLEFLIYFQGNSAPDKSGLPSDRFSAERTGGSVSTLTIQRTQQEDSAVYLCASRFTRGTEAFFGQGTRLTVV.

The chain joins TRBV4-1 to TRBJ2-5; a weak D match, TRBD1 (6 bases). This CDR3 comprises 14 residues. Between the trimmed V and J ends, which lost 0 bases and 5 bases, there was a span of 10 bases. The germline V gene has CDR1 MGHRA and CDR2 YSYEKL. CDR3 residues: CASSQEGARETQYF. CDR3 in DNA: TGCGCCAGCAGCCAAGAGGGGGCCCGTGAGACCCAGTACTTC.